This TCR beta chain appears in the sequencing data of a study of sequential checkpoint blockade in melanoma. On the study more broadly: Randomization was 1:1 between first-line nivolumab→ipilimumab and ipilimumab→nivolumab. After both sequences, patients received maintenance nivolumab.

Treatment given: randomized to nivolumab then ipilimumab (arm A) or the reverse (arm B). PBMC sorting kept live CD3+CD8+ cells without CD19 or CD56. The assay was immunoSEQ multiplex PCR, and TCRdb's table has in-frame clones only and misses some. The repertoire holds roughly 20,000 clones, with roughly four fifths as singletons. The CDR3 runs to 14 residues. CDR1 is SGDLS, CDR2 YYNGEE, per germline. J was trimmed by 6 bases and V by 2 bases; bases with no gene match: 2. V and J are TRBV9 and TRBJ2-1; 10 nucleotides agree with TRBD2. Specimen: CD8+ T cells sorted from blood (inferred from file names), collected from a patient given nivolumab and ipilimumab in sequence. The source of this sequence is a human donor with melanoma. The CDR3 nucleotides read TGTGCCAGCAGCGTCTGGACTAGCGGCAATGAGCAGTTCTTC. It encodes CASSVWTSGNEQFF.